This T cell receptor beta chain was observed in a study of CD8 T cells in ankylosing spondylitis. The germline CDR1 and CDR2 sequences are SEHNR and FQNEAQ (reference sequence). V lost 4 bases and J lost 8; bases outside the gene matches: 1. The CDR3 runs to 14 residues. As to this clonotype: Its matching antigen is unknown.

Notes on the study in general: From matched ankylosing spondylitis synovial fluid, disease-linked clones were reportedly recovered at significantly enriched levels. There was a TCR beta motif, made of eight highly homologous variants, that appeared characteristic of ankylosing spondylitis blood.

By quantitative 5'-RACE with molecular barcodes, the TCR beta libraries were made. One entry per CDR3 protein, called by TCRdb with MiXCR from the 5' RACE reads. The sample holds hundreds of thousands of distinct CDR3 sequences, approximately 7.6% seen once. This TCR was recovered from a female donor with ankylosing spondylitis or in good health (not recorded which). Sequencing was performed on blood, either unsorted or a sorted T cell fraction (not recorded which). This chain joins TRBV7-9 and TRBJ2-1, with 14 positions matching TRBD2. CDR3 coding DNA: TGTGCCAGCAGCTCGACTAGCGGGAGGGATGAGCAGTTCTTC. Translation: CASSSTSGRDEQFF.